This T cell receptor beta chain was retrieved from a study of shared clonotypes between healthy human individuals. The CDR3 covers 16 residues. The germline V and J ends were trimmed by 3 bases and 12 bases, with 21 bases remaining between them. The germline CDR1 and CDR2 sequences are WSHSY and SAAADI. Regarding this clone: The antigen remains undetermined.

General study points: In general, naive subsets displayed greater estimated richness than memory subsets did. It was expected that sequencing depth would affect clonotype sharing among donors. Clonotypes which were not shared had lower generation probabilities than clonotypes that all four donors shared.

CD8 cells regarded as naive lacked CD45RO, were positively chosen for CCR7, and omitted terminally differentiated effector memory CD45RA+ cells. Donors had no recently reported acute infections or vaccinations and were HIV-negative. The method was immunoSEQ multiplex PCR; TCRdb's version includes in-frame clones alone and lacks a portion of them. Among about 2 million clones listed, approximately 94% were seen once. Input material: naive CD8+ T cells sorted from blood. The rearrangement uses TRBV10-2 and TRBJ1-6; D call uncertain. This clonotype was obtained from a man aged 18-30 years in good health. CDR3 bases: TGCGCCAGCAGTGACTCGCTAGAACGGATCATAGAACCCCTCCACTTT. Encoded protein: CASSDSLERIIEPLHF.